This T cell receptor beta chain stems from a study of cytomegalovirus exposure and HLA in healthy donors. PCR used 60 Vbeta primers and 13 Jbeta primers. TCRdb's table, derived via immunoSEQ multiplex PCR, lists solely in-frame clones and lacks some. This table has 95,000 to 150,000 clones, around 86% appearing once. This CDR3 spans 15 amino acids. CDR1 is LNHDA, CDR2 SQIVND, per germline (reference sequence). V lost 7 bases, J lost 5 bases, and 19 bases lay in between. The rearrangement uses TRBV19 and TRBJ2-3, with D perhaps TRBD1 (5 bases). The origin of this receptor is a man aged 25-45 years in good health and CMV-seronegative. The sample consisted of PBMCs. The CDR3 region has the DNA TGTGCCAGTAAGGGCTCAGGGCTTTCGGGAGATACGCAGTATTTT. This gives the protein CASKGSGLSGDTQYF.